Listed below are T cell receptor beta chains from one sample, sequenced in a study of control samples from healthy donors and cancer patients. The table came from immunoSEQ multiplex PCR; TCRdb's copy has only in-frame clones and leaves some out. Altogether around 160,000 clones are present, roughly 93% being singletons, with the ten largest covering about 5.8%. Sample: blood. The receptors were gathered from a man between 18 and 35 years old in good health. CDR3s include the opening cysteine and the closing phenylalanine or tryptophan. The D gene is left open where the match is weak. Some rows mark clone size as missing; the rest say once, few, many or name a class of expanded clone.

D	V	J	size	DNA	CDR3
-	TRBV10-3	TRBJ2-3	-	TGTGCCATCAATGGTCGGCAGGACACAGATACGCAGTATTTT	CAINGRQDTDTQYF
-	TRBV7-6	TRBJ1-3	-	TGTGCCAGCAGCCCCGTCGGGGGTAGTGGAAACACCATATATTTT	CASSPVGGSGNTIYF
-	TRBV27	TRBJ2-1	once	TGTGCCAGCAGTTTATTCGGGGATGAGCAGTTCTTC	CASSLFGDEQFF
-	TRBV4-2	TRBJ2-4	-	TGTGCCAGCAGCCAAGGCCATCTGGGGGAGGTGGGAAACATTCAGTACTTC	CASSQGHLGEVGNIQYF
-	TRBV21-1	TRBJ2-7	-	TGTGCCAGCAGCAGCCGTACGGGGACAGGGGGCTGTGGGGCCTACGAGCAGTACTTC	CASSSRTGTGGCGAYEQYF
-	TRBV6-6	TRBJ1-1	-	TGTGCCAGCAGCCTATCCTCCGGGACAAAAACTGAAGCTTTCTTT	CASSLSSGTKTEAFF
TRBD2	TRBV27	TRBJ2-1	-	TGTGCCAGCAGTTGGGGCCGCGGGAGCTCCTACAATGAGCAGTTCTTC	CASSWGRGSSYNEQFF
-	TRBV5-1	TRBJ1-2	-	TGCGCCAGCAGCCCCGACAGACGGCTACACACCTTC	CASSPDRRLHTF
-	TRBV12-3/TRBV12-4	TRBJ1-3	-	TGTGCCAGCAGTCTCGAGTCTGGAAACACCATATATTTT	CASSLESGNTIYF
TRBD1	TRBV11-2	TRBJ1-1	-	TGTGCCAGCAGCTCACGACAGGGCGGAACAGCTGAAGCTTTCTTT	CASSSRQGGTAEAFF
-	TRBV7-2	TRBJ1-2	-	TGTGCCAGCAGCTTACGGTACGGGGGAGCTAACTATGGCTACACCTTC	CASSLRYGGANYGYTF
-	TRBV7-2	TRBJ2-7	-	TGTGCCAGCAGCTTACCTAGTATCTACGAGCAGTACTTC	CASSLPSIYEQYF
-	TRBV29-1	TRBJ1-2	once	TGCTCCGATCGTGGTAACTATGGCTACACCTTC	CSDRGNYGYTF
TRBD1	TRBV27	TRBJ1-2	-	TGTGCCAGCAGTGCACGGACAGGGGCATCCTATGGCTACACCTTC	CASSARTGASYGYTF
TRBD1	TRBV28	TRBJ1-1	-	TGTGCCAGCAGTTTCCGGGACAGGGGAGGCACTGAAGCTTTCTTT	CASSFRDRGGTEAFF
TRBD1	TRBV2	TRBJ2-6	-	TGTGCCAGCAGTAATATGGGCGTAGGACAGGGCCTCTCTGGGGCCAACGTCCTGACTTTC	CASSNMGVGQGLSGANVLTF
-	TRBV20-1	TRBJ2-5	-	TGCAGTGCTAGTCGAGCCCAAGAGACCCAGTACTTC	CSASRAQETQYF
TRBD1	TRBV19	TRBJ2-3	-	TGTGCCAGTAGTTTAACCGGGACAGGGTCAGATACGCAGTATTTT	CASSLTGTGSDTQYF
TRBD2	TRBV5-4	TRBJ2-3	-	TGTGCCAGCAGCTTGGATAGCCTAGCGGGAAGCACAGATACGCAGTATTTT	CASSLDSLAGSTDTQYF
-	TRBV4-1	TRBJ1-2	-	TGCGCCAGCAGCCAAGTGGAGGAAGTACCAGACTATGGCTACACCTTC	CASSQVEEVPDYGYTF
-	TRBV27	TRBJ2-5	-	TGTGCCAGCAGTTTAAACGCCCTATACCCCGGGCGGGCAGAGACCCAGTACTTC	CASSLNALYPGRAETQYF
TRBD1	TRBV27	TRBJ1-2	-	TGTGCCAGCAGAACCGGGACAGGACTCTATGGCTACACCTTC	CASRTGTGLYGYTF